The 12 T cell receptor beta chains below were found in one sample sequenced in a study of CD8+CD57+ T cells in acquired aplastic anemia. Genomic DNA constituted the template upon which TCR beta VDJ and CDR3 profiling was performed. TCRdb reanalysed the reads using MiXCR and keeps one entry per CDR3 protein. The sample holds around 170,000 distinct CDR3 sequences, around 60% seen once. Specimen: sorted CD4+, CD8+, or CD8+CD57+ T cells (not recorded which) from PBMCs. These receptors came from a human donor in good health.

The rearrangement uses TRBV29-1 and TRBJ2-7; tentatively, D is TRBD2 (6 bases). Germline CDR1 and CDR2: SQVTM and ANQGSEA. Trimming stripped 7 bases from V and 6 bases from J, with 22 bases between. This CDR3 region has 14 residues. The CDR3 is CSATGGGRSREQYF. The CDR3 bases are TGCAGCGCCACAGGTGGAGGGAGGTCACGCGAGCAGTACTTC.

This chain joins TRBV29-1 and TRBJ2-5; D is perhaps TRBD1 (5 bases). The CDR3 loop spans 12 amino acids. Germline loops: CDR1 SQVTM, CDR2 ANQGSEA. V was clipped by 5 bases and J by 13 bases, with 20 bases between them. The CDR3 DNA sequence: TGCAGCGTTCTTAACCAGGGCGGCACGGCGTACTTC. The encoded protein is CSVLNQGGTAYF.

This CDR3 is CASAGQGPNQPQHF. CDR3 nucleotide sequence: TGTGCCAGCGCGGGACAGGGGCCGAATCAGCCCCAGCATTTT. The chain recombines TRBV25-1 with TRBJ1-5; TRBD1 matches 10 bases. This CDR3 contains 14 residues. The J segment lost 4 bases and the V segment lost 8 bases, leaving 5 bases of the junction unmatched. Germline V CDR1 and CDR2: MGHDK, SYGVNS. The whole variable domain, remainder taken from reference TRBV25-1 and TRBJ1-5, is EADIYQTPRYLVIGTGKKITLECSQTMGHDKMYWYQQDPGMELHLIHYSYGVNSTEKGDLSSESTVSRIRTEHFPLTLESARPSHTSQYLCASAGQGPNQPQHFGDGTRLSIL.

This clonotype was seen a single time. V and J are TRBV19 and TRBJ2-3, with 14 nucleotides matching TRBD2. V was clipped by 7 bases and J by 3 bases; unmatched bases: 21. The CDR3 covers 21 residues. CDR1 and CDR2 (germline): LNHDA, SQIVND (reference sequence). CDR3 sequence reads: CASTTYLHAGLAGDGTDTQYF. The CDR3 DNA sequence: TGTGCCAGTACTACCTACCTCCACGCGGGACTAGCGGGAGACGGGACAGATACGCAGTATTTT.

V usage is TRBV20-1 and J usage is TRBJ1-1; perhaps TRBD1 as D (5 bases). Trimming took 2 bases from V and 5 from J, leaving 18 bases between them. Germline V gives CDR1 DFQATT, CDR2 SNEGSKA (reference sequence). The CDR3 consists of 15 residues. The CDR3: CSARPQLGVSTEAFF. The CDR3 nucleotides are TGCAGTGCTAGACCACAACTGGGGGTTTCGACTGAAGCTTTCTTT.

The CDR3 nucleotides read TGCAGTGCCAGTATGGGGCTCAATGAGCAGTTCTTC. Its translation is CSASMGLNEQFF. The V gene is TRBV20-1, the J gene TRBJ2-1; D might be TRBD1 (5 bases). Looked up from germline, CDR1 is DFQATT and CDR2 is SNEGSKA (reference sequence). Trimming removed 6 bases at V and 6 bases at J, with 12 bases between. This CDR3 comprises 12 residues.

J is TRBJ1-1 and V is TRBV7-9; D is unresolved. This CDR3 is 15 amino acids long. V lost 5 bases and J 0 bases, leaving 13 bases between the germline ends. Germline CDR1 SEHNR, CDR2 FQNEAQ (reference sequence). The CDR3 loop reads CASSPNPGVNTEAFF. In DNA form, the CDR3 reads TGTGCCAGCAGCCCAAATCCAGGCGTGAACACTGAAGCTTTCTTT.

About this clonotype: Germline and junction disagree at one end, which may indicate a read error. DNA of the CDR3: TGCAGTGCGAGAGGCACTTTCTCTGGGGCCAACGTCCTGACTTTC. Protein: CSARGTFSGANVLTF. The rearrangement joins TRBV20-1 to TRBJ2-6, with D uncertain. CDR1 and CDR2 (germline): DFQATT, SNEGSKA (reference sequence). The CDR3 runs to 15 residues.

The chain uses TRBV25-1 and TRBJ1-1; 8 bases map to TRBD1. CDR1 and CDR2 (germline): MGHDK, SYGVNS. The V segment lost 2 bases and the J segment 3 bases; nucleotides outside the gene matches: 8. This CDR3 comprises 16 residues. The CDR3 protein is CASSERGQGLDTEAFF. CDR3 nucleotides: TGTGCCAGCAGTGAAAGAGGACAGGGTTTAGACACTGAAGCTTTCTTT.

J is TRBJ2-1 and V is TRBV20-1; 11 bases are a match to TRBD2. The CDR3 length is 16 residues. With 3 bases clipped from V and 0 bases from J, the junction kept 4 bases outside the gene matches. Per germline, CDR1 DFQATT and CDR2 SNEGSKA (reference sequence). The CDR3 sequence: CSARETSGDSYNEQFF. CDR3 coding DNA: TGCAGTGCTAGGGAGACTAGCGGGGACTCCTACAATGAGCAGTTCTTC.

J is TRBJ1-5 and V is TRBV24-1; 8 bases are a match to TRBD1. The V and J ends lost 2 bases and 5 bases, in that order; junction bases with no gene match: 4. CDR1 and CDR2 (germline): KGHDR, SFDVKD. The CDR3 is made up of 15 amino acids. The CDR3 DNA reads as TGTGCCACCAGTGATTCGGGACAGGCCGATCAGCCCCAGCATTTT. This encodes CATSDSGQADQPQHF.

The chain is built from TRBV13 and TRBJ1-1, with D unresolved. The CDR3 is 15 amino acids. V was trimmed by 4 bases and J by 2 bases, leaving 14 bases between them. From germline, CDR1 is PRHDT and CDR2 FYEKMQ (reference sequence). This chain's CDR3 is CASSYRIGENTEAFF. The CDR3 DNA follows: TGTGCCAGCAGCTACCGAATCGGGGAAAACACTGAAGCTTTCTTT.